This T cell receptor beta chain was captured by sequencing in a study of blood T cell repertoires in COVID-19. Study at large: From the United States, Italy and Spain came samples of acute and convalescent COVID-19.

Methods used by the authors: From reference gene primer amplification, estimates of nucleated cell counts were derived. Libraries were prepared by immunoSEQ multiplex PCR; TCRdb keeps only in-frame clonotypes and omits some of them. V and J calls and clone size are given by that table; D and trimming were obtained from the DNA. The sample includes under 250,000 clones, 80% to 90% seen only once; the top ten take about 4.8%. CDR3 size: 17 residues. Germline V gives CDR1 PRHDT, CDR2 FYEKMQ (reference sequence). V was pared by 2 bases and J by 5 bases, with 21 bases between. In terms of age and location, participants ranged from about 18 to 90 years and lived in fewer than 30 US areas. Individuals in the exposed group had encountered a COVID-19 case within 2 weeks preceding study entry.

This sequence originates from a woman aged 45-59 years who had been exposed to COVID-19. The sequencing sample was made of PBMCs or T cells enriched from blood (not recorded which). The gene calls are TRBV13 and TRBJ1-2; no firm D call. The CDR3 reads CASSLQLPLIAAYGYTF. The CDR3 coding sequence is TGTGCCAGCAGCTTACAGCTCCCCCTTATTGCGGCTTATGGCTACACCTTC.